What follows are 18 T cell receptor beta chains derived from one specimen sequenced in a study of CD8+CD57+ T cells in acquired aplastic anemia listed by TCRdb under 2018. The sequencer was an Illumina HiSeq 2000. TCR beta VDJ combination and CDR3 sequence profiling used genomic DNA as the template. TCRdb reworked the public reads: Q25 trimming with fastp, MiXCR clone assembly, productive beta chains retained. Each record represents a unique CDR3 protein, reported with the most common genes and DNA among its rows. In all, the sample holds 90,000 to 130,000 distinct CDR3 sequences, and 40% to 65% of those were seen once. Of the sample, under 35% falls within the top ten clones. Sequences were obtained from sorted CD4+, CD8+, or CD8+CD57+ T cells (not recorded which) from PBMCs. The source of these receptors is a human donor in good health, serving as a control.

This clonotype has at least ten counts. This rearrangement joins TRBV11-2 to TRBJ1-2; D gene uncertain. This CDR3 spans 13 amino acids. V dropped 1 base and J dropped 8 bases, with 11 bases sitting between them. Germline loops: CDR1 SGHAT, CDR2 FQNNGV. The CDR3 region has the DNA TGTGCCAGCAGCTTAGCGGGGTATACAGGCTACACCTTC. This encodes CASSLAGYTGYTF.

This clonotype has ten or more counts. The V call is TRBV12-3 or TRBV12-4, the J call TRBJ2-3; D may correspond to TRBD1 or TRBD2 (5 bases each). Trimming took off 3 bases at V and 5 bases at J, with 6 bases between the two ends. The CDR3 spans 12 residues. In nucleotides, the CDR3 is TGTGCCAGCAGTTTTGGGGGAGATACGCAGTATTTT. As protein: CASSFGGDTQYF.

This clonotype was detected many times. The chain joins TRBV12-3 or TRBV12-4 to TRBJ2-5; 10 bases are shared with TRBD2. Germline trimming cut 7 bases from V and 2 bases from J; bases unmatched to any gene: 4. The CDR3 runs 14 residues. In nucleotides, the CDR3 is TGTGCCAGCAAAACTAGCGGGGAGCAAGAGACCCAGTACTTC. This sequence encodes CASKTSGEQETQYF.

At least ten counts were recorded for this clonotype. The chain uses TRBV4-2 and TRBJ1-1, with TRBD1 identical over 8 bases. J lost 3 bases, V lost 4 bases, and 7 bases had no gene match. CDR3 size: 15 residues. In germline, CDR1 is LGHNA, CDR2 YNFKEQ. CDR3 DNA: TGTGCCAGCAGCCTGACAGGGGAGGGGGACACTGAAGCTTTCTTT. The encoded protein is CASSLTGEGDTEAFF.

This clonotype was recorded at least ten times. The rearrangement links TRBV24-1 to TRBJ2-3; TRBD1 aligns across 7 bases. Germline V gene data show CDR1 as KGHDR and CDR2 as SFDVKD. The CDR3 is 16 amino acids. The V and J ends lost 4 bases and 0 bases, in that order; junction bases with no gene match: 6. Written as DNA, the CDR3 is TGTGCCACCAGTGACCAAGGACAGGCCAGCACAGATACGCAGTATTTT. Its translation is CATSDQGQASTDTQYF.

This clonotype was seen many times. The chain has TRBV5-1 and TRBJ1-4; D remains ambiguous. V was cut by 2 bases and J by 10 bases, with 6 bases left in between. Germline CDR1 and CDR2: SGHRS and YFSETQ. CDR3 length: 11 residues. CDR3 residues: CASSFKGKLFF. As DNA, the CDR3 is TGCGCCAGCAGCTTTAAGGGAAAACTGTTTTTT.

V gene TRBV10-3 combines with J gene TRBJ1-4; the D is unclear. The ends were cut back, 0 bases at V and 5 bases at J, with 16 bases in the middle. Germline assignment: CDR1 ENHRY and CDR2 SYGVKD. This CDR3 is 17 amino acids long. The CDR3 DNA reads as TGTGCCATCAGTGAGTCCGAGGGCAGTCTGCGGAATGAAAAACTGTTTTTT. It encodes CAISESEGSLRNEKLFF.

This chain connects TRBV10-1 to TRBJ2-7, with a weak D call TRBD1 (5 bases). The CDR3 totals 15 residues. Trimming removed 3 bases from V and 1 base from J, with 13 bases in between. The germline V gene encodes CDR1 WNHNN and CDR2 SYGVQD (reference sequence). CDR3 nucleotide sequence: TGCGCCAGCAGTGAAGGCCAGGGCAGATCCTACGAGCAGTACTTC. As protein: CASSEGQGRSYEQYF.

V is TRBV15 and J is TRBJ2-3, with unresolved D. The V gene's germline CDR1 is LNHNV and CDR2 YYDKDF (reference sequence). This CDR3 is built from 14 residues. Trimming pared 9 bases from V and 1 base from J, leaving 14 bases between. DNA of the CDR3: TGTGCCACATCCCACCGGAGCGGCACAGATACGCAGTATTTT. It yields the protein CATSHRSGTDTQYF.

A remark on this clonotype: The conserved final phenylalanine or tryptophan is absent from the CDR3, which likely points to a read error. The chain links TRBV2 to TRBJ1-2, with D maybe TRBD1 (5 bases). The CDR3 has 13 residues. Germline loops: CDR1 SNHLY, CDR2 FYNNEI. The ends were cut back, 4 bases at V and 2 bases at J, with 8 bases in the middle. The chain's CDR3 is CASSGQLNYGYTL. The CDR3 coding sequence is TGTGCCAGCAGTGGACAGCTGAACTATGGCTACACCCTC.

This clonotype appeared many times. The rearrangement links TRBV12-3 or TRBV12-4 to TRBJ1-1, with 7 positions matching TRBD1. With V trimmed by 8 bases and J by 0 bases, 6 bases remained unmatched. There are 14 residues in the CDR3. CDR3: CASQGQPLNTEAFF. The CDR3 coding sequence is TGTGCCAGCCAGGGACAGCCCTTGAACACTGAAGCTTTCTTT.

This clonotype was seen repeatedly, ten times or more. The rearrangement uses TRBV12-3 or TRBV12-4 and TRBJ1-1; a possible D gene is TRBD1 (5 bases). Trimming shortened V by 6 bases and J by 4 bases, and 12 bases separated the two germline ends. The CDR3 spans 13 residues. For the CDR3, the DNA is TGTGCCAGCAGGGGGGTAGGAGTCACTGAAGCTTTCTTT. As protein: CASRGVGVTEAFF.

V and J are TRBV10-3 and TRBJ1-2, with 7 bases identical to TRBD1. The CDR3 length is 14 residues. Germline V gives CDR1 ENHRY, CDR2 SYGVKD. V dropped 6 bases and J dropped 2; count of bases not matched to a gene: 6. CDR3 loop: CAISPDRANYGYTF. The DNA of the CDR3 is TGTGCCATCAGCCCTGACAGGGCCAACTATGGCTACACCTTC.

Points on this clonotype: Germline is not matched at one junction end, which may reflect a read error. This rearrangement joins TRBV15 to TRBJ1-2; D is perhaps TRBD1 (5 bases). Germline V gene data show CDR1 as LNHNV and CDR2 as YYDKDF (reference sequence). This CDR3 comprises 14 residues. The CDR3 coding sequence is TGTGCCACCAGCACCGGGACGGAGAACTATGGCTACACTTTC. Its translation is CATSTGTENYGYTF.

This clonotype showed up many times. The chain uses TRBV3-1 and TRBJ2-5; D is possibly TRBD2 (5 bases). Germline lookup yields CDR1 LGHDT and CDR2 YNNKEL (reference sequence). CDR3 length equals 14 residues. V lost 5 bases, J lost 1 base, and 11 bases lay in between. The CDR3 region has the DNA TGTGCCAGCAGCTTCCCGGGGATCCAAGAGACCCAGTACTTC. Translation gives CASSFPGIQETQYF.

This clonotype was found many times. J is TRBJ1-3 and V is TRBV4-1; D not certain. Germline values: CDR1 MGHRA, CDR2 YSYEKL. The CDR3 extends over 14 amino acids. Deletions cut 8 bases from V and 4 bases from J, with 15 bases between. Written as DNA, the CDR3 is TGCGCCAGCTCTCCCGGAGGCTTGGGAAACACCATATATTTT. As protein: CASSPGGLGNTIYF.

The chain uses TRBV20-1 and TRBJ1-5; 8 bases map to TRBD1. The junction had 4 bases not matched to a gene; V was cut back by 5 bases and J by 1 base. Germline CDR1 DFQATT, CDR2 SNEGSKA (reference sequence). The CDR3 extends over 14 amino acids. CDR3 sequence (DNA): TGCAGTGCTCCAGACAGGGGAAGCAATCAGCCCCAGCATTTT. This sequence encodes CSAPDRGSNQPQHF.

The chain combines TRBV10-3 with TRBJ2-1; 9 bases map to TRBD2. The CDR3 consists of 15 residues. CDR1 and CDR2 from the germline V gene are ENHRY and SYGVKD. After removal of 3 bases from V and 5 bases from J, the junction contained 5 bases not matched to a gene. The CDR3 spells CAISDGRGGNNEQFF. CDR3 sequence (DNA): TGTGCCATCAGTGATGGGCGGGGGGGGAACAATGAGCAGTTCTTC.